This entry describes one TCR beta chain. Its antigen remains unidentified. This sample is drawn from a study of T cell responses to AZD1222 COVID-19 vaccine. Study-wide results and caveats: Just a handful of AZD1222 recipients tested seropositive at baseline. Nearly half of the spike-specific TCRs reportedly recognize variant regions that carry no mutations. The donor group comprised mostly white British people and more females; the analysis possibly underestimated clonal diversity.

Assay used: immunoSEQ multiplex PCR; TCRdb lists only in-frame clones, some missing. Of about 150,000 clones in the sample, 85% to 90% are singletons; the top ten hold about a tenth. Germline V gene data show CDR1 as MNHEY and CDR2 as SMNVEV (reference sequence). Trimming took 0 bases from V and 2 from J; bases not matched to a gene: 1. The CDR3 spans 14 residues. Some second doses came at about 4 weeks and others at about 12 weeks; these were pooled. V is TRBV27 and J is TRBJ2-7, with 7 bases aligning to TRBD1. The sequencing used peripheral blood, collected 28 days after the second AZD1222 dose. The sequence was collected from an adult who received the AZD1222 COVID-19 vaccine. The CDR3 protein is CASSLSTGPYEQYF. In DNA form, the CDR3 reads TGTGCCAGCAGTTTATCGACAGGGCCCTACGAGCAGTACTTC.